This entry lists 32 T cell receptor beta chains sequenced from one sample in a study of identical twins. TCRdb called the 5' RACE reads again in MiXCR, with one record for every CDR3 protein. The top ten hold roughly 0.97% of the sample, which has roughly 700,000 distinct CDR3 sequences, under 9% seen once. These data were likewise used in another study, on yellow fever vaccine responses in identical twins.

The specimen sequenced was PBMCs. The source is a woman under 30 in good health.

This clonotype turned up a few times. The chain uses TRBV28 and TRBJ1-2; no firm D call. The germline V gene encodes CDR1 MDHEN and CDR2 SYDVKM. This CDR3 contains 14 residues. V shed 4 bases and J shed 2 bases, with 11 bases lying between them. DNA for the CDR3: TGTGCCAGCAGTTCCGCGGCGACAAACTATGGCTACACCTTC. Amino acid sequence: CASSSAATNYGYTF.

The CDR3 here is CATSDPRTSGTESTDTQYF. CDR3 nucleotides: TGTGCCACCAGTGATCCAAGGACTAGCGGGACGGAGAGCACAGATACGCAGTATTTT. V and J are TRBV24-1 and TRBJ2-3; TRBD2 agrees at 12 bases. The CDR3 has 19 residues. The germline CDR1 and CDR2 sequences are KGHDR and SFDVKD. After removal of 3 bases from V and 0 bases from J, the junction contained 9 bases not matched to a gene.

The chain links TRBV7-9 to TRBJ1-2; no clear D. The length of the CDR3 is 10 residues. The germline CDR1 and CDR2 sequences are SEHNR and FQNEAQ (reference sequence). V was trimmed by 9 bases and J by 9 bases, leaving 11 bases between them. The CDR3 DNA reads as TGTGCCAGTAGCGAGCTTAGCTACACCTTC. Translated: CASSELSYTF. The full variable domain, in which reference TRBV7-9 and TRBJ1-2 provide the parts outside the CDR3, is DTGVSQNPRHKITKRGQNVTFRCDPISEHNRLYWYRQTLGQGPEFLTYFQNEAQLEKSRLLSDRFSAERPKGSFSTLEIQRTEQGDSAMYLCASSELSYTFGSGTRLTVV.

The chain employs TRBV3-1 and TRBJ2-7, with 11 nucleotides matching TRBD2. CDR1 and CDR2 (germline): LGHDT, YNNKEL (reference sequence). With V trimmed by 3 bases and J by 6 bases, 7 bases remained unmatched. CDR3 length equals 15 residues. The CDR3 coding sequence is TGTGCCAGCAGCCATTGGGGGACTAGCGGCGGCGAGCAGTACTTC. This translates into CASSHWGTSGGEQYF.

With respect to this clonotype: One junction end does not reproduce the germline sequence, and a read error may be involved. The genes are TRBV20-1 and TRBJ2-3, with 7 nucleotides matching TRBD2. This CDR3 is 15 amino acids long. Germline CDR1 DFQATT, CDR2 SNEGSKA (reference sequence). DNA of the CDR3: TGCAGTGCTAGGGCCGCGGGAGCAAGGACCGGTACGCAGTACTTT. Its protein is CSARAAGARTGTQYF.

The chain is built from TRBV28 and TRBJ1-2; possibly TRBD1 for D (5 bases). CDR1 MDHEN and CDR2 SYDVKM come from the germline V gene. The CDR3 loop spans 13 amino acids. V gave up 6 bases and J gave up 5 bases, with 13 bases separating them. The CDR3 sequence: CASSRDVTYGYTF. The CDR3 bases are TGTGCCAGCAGCCGGGACGTGACTTATGGCTACACCTTC.

There are a few counts of this clonotype. The rearrangement joins TRBV30 to TRBJ2-1, with D tentatively TRBD1 (5 bases). V dropped 5 bases and J dropped 7 bases, with 15 bases sitting between them. The CDR3 covers 13 residues. The germline V gene has CDR1 GTSNPN and CDR2 SVGIG (reference sequence). The CDR3 DNA follows: TGTGCCTGGGACCCTATAGGGGCAAATGAGCAGTTCTTC. It codes for CAWDPIGANEQFF.

At least ten counts were recorded for this clonotype. This sequence joins TRBV4-3 and TRBJ2-1; 9 nucleotides match TRBD2. This CDR3 has 16 residues. The V gene end was trimmed by 0 bases and the J gene end by 8 bases; junction bases not matched to a gene: 8. CDR1 is LGHNA, CDR2 YSLEER, per germline. In DNA form, the CDR3 reads TGCGCCAGCAGCCAAGATTTAGCGGGAGACGTAGATGAGCAGTTCTTC. Protein product: CASSQDLAGDVDEQFF.

This clonotype was detected a few times. The chain has TRBV28 and TRBJ1-2, with D unclear. In germline, CDR1 is MDHEN, CDR2 SYDVKM. The ends were cut back, 3 bases at V and 8 bases at J, with 10 bases in the middle. CDR3 length: 12 residues. The CDR3 DNA follows: TGTGCCAGCAGTTTGAACAGCCGGGGCTACACCTTC. As protein: CASSLNSRGYTF.

The sample holds many counts of this clonotype. This chain connects TRBV20-1 to TRBJ2-3; D is tentatively TRBD1 or TRBD2 (5 bases each). The germline V and J ends were trimmed by 8 bases and 3 bases, with 21 bases remaining between them. Germline V CDR1 and CDR2: DFQATT, SNEGSKA (reference sequence). There are 15 residues in the CDR3. In DNA, the CDR3 is TGCAGTCCAAAAGGGGCAGGATGGGGGACAGATACGCAGTATTTT. Its protein is CSPKGAGWGTDTQYF.

Comment on this clonotype: A single base separates this from a much larger clone, so it may be a read error. This chain connects TRBV7-8 to TRBJ2-3; D is uncertain. Germline V CDR1 and CDR2: SGHVS, FQNEAQ. This CDR3 is built from 14 residues. Written as DNA, the CDR3 is TGTGGCAGCAGCCCCCCATTTGCCGGTGGTACGCAGTATTTT. Protein: CGSSPPFAGGTQYF.

This clonotype turned up a few times. The V and J genes are TRBV29-1 and TRBJ2-7; TRBD1 aligns across 8 bases. Per germline, CDR1 SQVTM and CDR2 ANQGSEA. The ends lost 3 bases at V and 5 bases at J; junction bases unmatched: 9. The CDR3 totals 14 residues. The CDR3 DNA reads TGCAGCGTTGATCGGACAGGGCTTATCAACGAGCAGTACTTC. Translating it yields CSVDRTGLINEQYF.

This clonotype occurred a few times. V usage is TRBV20-1 and J usage is TRBJ2-3; D unclear. CDR1 is DFQATT and CDR2 is SNEGSKA in the germline V gene (reference sequence). The CDR3 is 17 amino acids. V lost 0 bases to trimming and J lost 4 bases, with 20 bases between them. DNA of the CDR3: TGCAGTGCTAGAGATCCCTTCCAATTGCTAGGCCCAGATACGCAGTATTTT. It is translated as CSARDPFQLLGPDTQYF.

This clonotype was seen at least ten times. The rearrangement joins TRBV5-1 to TRBJ2-6; the D is unclear. V lost 2 bases and J 0 bases, leaving 9 bases between the germline ends. The germline gives CDR1 SGHRS, CDR2 YFSETQ. The CDR3 has 16 residues. CDR3 loop: CASSFIESSGANVLTF. DNA of the CDR3: TGCGCCAGCAGCTTTATAGAGAGCTCTGGGGCCAACGTCCTGACTTTC.

The V and J genes are TRBV20-1 and TRBJ2-2, with 13 bases aligning to TRBD2. This CDR3 has 15 amino acids. Trimming cost V 6 bases and J 2 bases; bases outside gene matches: 3. Germline CDR1 is DFQATT and CDR2 is SNEGSKA (reference sequence). In DNA, the CDR3 is TGCAGTGCCGTGGGACTAGCGGGAAACACCGGGGAGCTGTTTTTT. This gives the protein CSAVGLAGNTGELFF.

J is TRBJ2-7 and V is TRBV7-8; D might be TRBD1 (5 bases). The germline V gene encodes CDR1 SGHVS and CDR2 FQNEAQ. The ends were cut back, 5 bases at V and 4 bases at J, with 15 bases in the middle. The CDR3 covers 14 residues. The CDR3 spells CASSPHATEYEQYF. The CDR3 DNA follows: TGTGCCAGCAGCCCACACGCGACAGAGTACGAGCAGTACTTC.

This clonotype was counted between two and nine times. V usage is TRBV28 and J usage is TRBJ2-4, with 7 bases fitting TRBD2. J gave up 0 bases and V 7 bases, and 3 bases lay outside the gene matches. The germline V gene encodes CDR1 MDHEN and CDR2 SYDVKM. The CDR3 length is 14 residues. The CDR3 loop is CASNPSGAKNIQYF. The CDR3 DNA reads TGTGCCAGCAACCCTAGCGGAGCCAAAAACATTCAGTACTTC.

The rearrangement links TRBV4-1 to TRBJ2-7; D might be TRBD2 (7 bases). The CDR3 contains 15 residues. Germline-derived CDR1 and CDR2 are MGHRA and YSYEKL. V shed 0 bases and J shed 1 base, with 10 bases lying between them. The CDR3 nucleotides read TGCGCCAGCAGCCAAGAGGGGGGGCCATCCTACGAGCAGTACTTC. Translation: CASSQEGGPSYEQYF.

V and J are TRBV6-1 and TRBJ1-5; D perhaps matches TRBD1 (5 bases). The V end lost 6 bases, the J end lost 3 bases, and 15 bases lay between the germline ends. The V gene's germline CDR1 is MNHNS and CDR2 SASEGT. There are 15 residues in the CDR3. Here the CDR3 reads CASSTPTEYNQPQHF. In nucleotides, the CDR3 is TGTGCCAGCAGCACCCCGACAGAGTACAATCAGCCCCAGCATTTT.

This clonotype has ten or more counts. This chain links TRBV20-1 with TRBJ2-1; 8 bases fit TRBD2. Trimming cost V 3 bases and J 8 bases; bases outside gene matches: 9. The CDR3 is 14 amino acids. Germline V gene sequence: CDR1 DFQATT, CDR2 SNEGSKA (reference sequence). DNA of the CDR3: TGCAGTGCTAGCGGGGCTAGCGGGTTGTATGAGCAGTTCTTC. Translated, it gives CSASGASGLYEQFF.

This clonotype was seen a handful of times. The rearrangement uses TRBV3-1 and TRBJ2-7; 8 bases map to TRBD1. Germline lookup yields CDR1 LGHDT and CDR2 YNNKEL (reference sequence). V lost 1 base, J lost 7 bases, and 6 bases stayed unmatched. This CDR3 has 14 residues. The CDR3 spells CASSQALDREEQYF. The CDR3 bases are TGTGCCAGCAGCCAAGCGTTGGACAGGGAAGAGCAGTACTTC.

In this sample, this clonotype turned up a few times. V is TRBV10-2 and J is TRBJ2-7, with 13 bases fitting TRBD2. Trimming removed 7 bases from V and 4 bases from J; junction bases left unmatched: 10. The length of the CDR3 is 16 residues. The V gene's germline CDR1 is WSHSY and CDR2 SAAADI. The CDR3 reads CASTTSTSGRSYEQYF. The DNA for the CDR3 is TGCGCCAGCACCACCTCGACTAGCGGGAGGTCTTACGAGCAGTACTTC.

This clonotype showed up many times. This chain uses TRBV20-1 with TRBJ1-4, with D tentatively TRBD1 (6 bases). Germline V CDR1 and CDR2: DFQATT, SNEGSKA (reference sequence). The CDR3 runs 14 residues. V was pared by 3 bases and J by 6 bases, with 14 bases between. The CDR3 loop reads CSAREDSRHEKLFF. The CDR3 bases are TGCAGTGCTAGGGAGGACAGCAGACATGAAAAACTGTTTTTT.

This chain connects TRBV24-1 to TRBJ2-3; D is unresolved. Per germline, CDR1 KGHDR and CDR2 SFDVKD. V was shortened by 3 bases and J by 2 bases, with 14 bases between the two germline ends. The CDR3 runs to 16 residues. The CDR3 DNA follows: TGTGCCACCAGTGATAGGTCGATACATACCACAGATACGCAGTATTTT. This sequence encodes CATSDRSIHTTDTQYF.

In its sample, this clonotype was seen a few times. The chain is built from TRBV30 and TRBJ2-1, with TRBD1 matching 9 bases. CDR1 and CDR2 (germline): GTSNPN, SVGIG (reference sequence). The CDR3 length is 14 residues. Germline trimming cut 4 bases from V and 7 bases from J; bases unmatched to any gene: 8. CDR3: CAWNRGQGSNEQFF. The CDR3 DNA reads as TGTGCCTGGAACCGGGGACAGGGATCGAATGAGCAGTTCTTC.

This clonotype was recorded many times. This chain joins TRBV7-2 and TRBJ2-3; 9 bases are a match to TRBD1. This CDR3 comprises 15 residues. Germline CDR1 and CDR2: SGHTA and FQGNSA. V gave up 5 bases and J gave up 4 bases; unmatched junction bases: 7. The DNA for the CDR3 is TGTGCCAGCAGCGTAACAGGGGGCGCACCAGATACGCAGTATTTT. Translation gives CASSVTGGAPDTQYF.

V and J are TRBV20-1 and TRBJ1-2; D possibly corresponds to TRBD1 (5 bases). The CDR3 runs to 12 residues. Trimming shortened V by 1 base and J by 6 bases, and 9 bases separated the two germline ends. Looked up from germline, CDR1 is DFQATT and CDR2 is SNEGSKA (reference sequence). DNA of the CDR3: TGCAGTGCTAGAGTCAGGGCGGATGGCTACACCTTC. Translating gives CSARVRADGYTF.

The chain recombines TRBV9 with TRBJ2-1; D is unresolved. With 0 bases removed from V and 4 bases from J, the gap between germline ends came to 20 bases. Germline CDR1 and CDR2: SGDLS and YYNGEE. CDR3 length: 18 amino acids. CDR3 amino acids: CASSVAPEWVLGYNEQFF. CDR3 nucleotides: TGTGCCAGCAGCGTAGCTCCAGAGTGGGTATTAGGGTACAATGAGCAGTTCTTC.

This clonotype appeared a few times. V gene TRBV5-8 combines with J gene TRBJ2-1; D is undetermined. The CDR3 is 16 amino acids. V lost 4 bases, J lost 7 bases, and 21 bases lay in between. Germline values: CDR1 SGHTS, CDR2 YDEGEE. The CDR3 loop is CASSPGSAPTRNEQFF. The CDR3 bases are TGTGCCAGCAGCCCGGGCAGTGCCCCCACCCGGAATGAGCAGTTCTTC.

This clonotype occurred many times. V gene TRBV29-1 combines with J gene TRBJ2-5; 8 nucleotides line up with TRBD2. V shed 0 bases and J 5 bases; nucleotides not matched to a gene: 8. Germline CDR1 and CDR2: SQVTM and ANQGSEA. This CDR3 has 15 residues. The DNA of the CDR3 is TGCAGCGTTGAAGACCCGGGGGGGGAAGTGGAGACCCAGTACTTC. This translates into CSVEDPGGEVETQYF.

This clonotype has more than one count but fewer than ten. The chain couples TRBV4-2 to TRBJ2-7; maybe TRBD1 (6 bases). CDR3 length equals 16 residues. Germline V CDR1 and CDR2: LGHNA, YNFKEQ. V dropped 4 bases and J dropped 3 bases, with 19 bases sitting between them. For the CDR3, the DNA is TGTGCCAGCAGCCTCCGAGGAACAGGGTGGGACTACGAGCAGTACTTC. Translation: CASSLRGTGWDYEQYF.

This clonotype showed up just a few times. This sequence joins TRBV11-2 and TRBJ2-7, with a tentative D call TRBD1 (5 bases). The CDR3 runs 15 residues. V lost 3 bases and J lost 3, with 15 bases in between. Germline V gene lookup returns CDR1 SGHAT and CDR2 FQNNGV. The CDR3 loop is CASSFGQGGYYEQYF. Written as DNA, the CDR3 is TGTGCCAGCAGCTTCGGGCAGGGTGGGTACTACGAGCAGTACTTC.